This T cell receptor (beta chain) was retrieved from a study of Ad26.COV2.S vaccination and SARS-CoV-2 variants. Across the whole study: Participants got Ad26.COV2.S intramuscularly, once or twice 56 days apart.

The V end lost 2 bases, the J end lost 8 bases, and 15 bases lay between the germline ends. Germline V gene data show CDR1 as LGHDT and CDR2 as YNNKEL (reference sequence). The CDR3 loop spans 15 amino acids. Produced via immunoSEQ multiplex PCR; TCRdb's table is partial and in-frame only. In the table there are roughly 700,000 clones, approximately 88% of which are singletons. The treatment here: roughly 20 received Ad26.COV2.S at low or high dose, single or two shots; roughly five received placebo; per-sample allocation not given. On day 63 after the first injection, vaccine and placebo recipients gave samples. Findings and caveats of the study: Responses of spike-specific T cells (both CD8+ and CD4+) reportedly showed substantial breadth after vaccination. Measurement of non-spike TCR breadth gave similar results in vaccine and placebo recipients. Quantification of TCR breadth and depth may have yielded underestimates of total T cell responses.

A word on this clone: Its matching antigen is unknown.

The clonotype originates from a person aged 18-65 years who received the Ad26.COV2.S COVID-19 vaccine or a placebo. The chain combines TRBV3-1 (or the pseudogene TRBV3-2) with TRBJ1-4; TRBD1 is a possible D gene (6 bases). The specimen was peripheral blood, collected in a trial of Ad26.COV2.S vaccine versus placebo. The DNA of the CDR3 is TGTGCCAGCAGCCAATGGGGGGGGCGAGAAGAAAAACTGTTTTTT. It is translated as CASSQWGGREEKLFF.